The clone carrying this T cell receptor (beta chain) was recorded a few times. As yet, its antigen is unknown. The CDR3 is made up of 15 amino acids. V was shortened by 7 bases and J by 1 base, with 14 bases between the two germline ends. Germline loops: CDR1 SNHLY, CDR2 FYNNEI. This entry is derived from a study of radiation and T cells in renal cell carcinoma. Study results and limitations: No pretreatment tumor biopsies were available for baseline clonotypes. From baseline, blood top tumor clonotypes peaked at 2 weeks post-radiation.

Sample time point: blood 4 weeks post-SBRT, at nephrectomy. The treatment denotes: 15 Gy SBRT to primary tumor, nephrectomy 4 weeks later. Nephrectomy followed 15 Gy stereotactic body radiation by 4 weeks. Clear cell pathology was present in this patient's renal cell carcinoma. Method: immunoSEQ multiplex PCR; TCRdb's copy keeps in-frame clones and lacks some. The profile shows approximately 80,000 clones, roughly 87% of them singletons. The sequence derives from a woman in her seventies with renal cell carcinoma. The V and J genes are TRBV2 and TRBJ1-5; the D gene is possibly TRBD1 (6 bases). Material: blood, obtained from a patient whose treatment included radiotherapy and nephrectomy. CDR3 amino acids: CASNPRRGSNQPQHF. The CDR3 DNA follows: TGTGCCAGCAATCCCCGGAGGGGGAGCAATCAGCCCCAGCATTTT.